Each of the 4 T cell receptor beta chains below was sequenced from the same sample in a study of persistence of HIV-infected CD4 T cells. Cells were stimulated nonspecifically with anti-CD3/anti-CD28 magnetic beads. Sorting of responding CD4+ T cells relied on upregulated CD40 ligand together with CD69. Antigens for these TCRs are unknown. The libraries were made with immunoSEQ version 4 in survey mode. Sequenced by immunoSEQ multiplex PCR; TCRdb stores in-frame clones only, minus some. The table has about 37,000 clones, approximately 88% seen once. Sequencing used CD4+ T cells sorted from PBMCs after approximately 19-hour stimulation, obtained from a patient who received antiretroviral therapy. The receptor set was obtained from an adult man with HIV who was CMV-seropositive.

This clone was seen a single time. The chain has TRBV9 and TRBJ2-7; unclear D gene. The CDR3 consists of 14 residues. Germline V gene lookup returns CDR1 SGDLS and CDR2 YYNGEE. V lost 0 bases, J lost 2 bases, and 9 bases lay in between. This CDR3 is CASSVGQRTYEQYF. As DNA, the CDR3 is TGTGCCAGCAGCGTAGGTCAGCGTACCTACGAGCAGTACTTC.

V usage is TRBV14 and J usage is TRBJ2-5, with 8 bases lining up with TRBD1. Germline assignment: CDR1 SGHDN and CDR2 FVKESK. The CDR3 is made up of 15 amino acids. Unmatched junction bases numbered 5, after V lost 2 bases and J lost 3 bases. CDR3 residues: CASSQLTTGEETQYF. CDR3 sequence (DNA): TGTGCCAGCAGCCAACTGACGACAGGGGAAGAGACCCAGTACTTC.

The sample holds one count of this clone. The CDR3 nucleotides read TGTGCCAGTAGTAGCTTTGGACAGGGGAGGTCCTCCACCTTC. It is translated as CASSSFGQGRSSTF. The chain joins TRBV19 to TRBJ1-2, with 9 bases that match TRBD1. This CDR3 contains 14 residues. Germline V gene sequence: CDR1 LNHDA, CDR2 SQIVND (reference sequence). After removal of 4 bases from V and 13 bases from J, the junction contained 13 bases not matched to a gene.

The chain employs TRBV19 and TRBJ1-5; D is unresolved. Deletions cut 4 bases from V and 14 bases from J, with 12 bases between. This CDR3 spans 11 amino acids. Germline V gene lookup returns CDR1 LNHDA and CDR2 SQIVND (reference sequence). CDR3 sequence reads: CASSTGGEEHF. CDR3 DNA sequence: TGTGCCAGTAGTACTGGAGGCGAGGAGCATTTT.